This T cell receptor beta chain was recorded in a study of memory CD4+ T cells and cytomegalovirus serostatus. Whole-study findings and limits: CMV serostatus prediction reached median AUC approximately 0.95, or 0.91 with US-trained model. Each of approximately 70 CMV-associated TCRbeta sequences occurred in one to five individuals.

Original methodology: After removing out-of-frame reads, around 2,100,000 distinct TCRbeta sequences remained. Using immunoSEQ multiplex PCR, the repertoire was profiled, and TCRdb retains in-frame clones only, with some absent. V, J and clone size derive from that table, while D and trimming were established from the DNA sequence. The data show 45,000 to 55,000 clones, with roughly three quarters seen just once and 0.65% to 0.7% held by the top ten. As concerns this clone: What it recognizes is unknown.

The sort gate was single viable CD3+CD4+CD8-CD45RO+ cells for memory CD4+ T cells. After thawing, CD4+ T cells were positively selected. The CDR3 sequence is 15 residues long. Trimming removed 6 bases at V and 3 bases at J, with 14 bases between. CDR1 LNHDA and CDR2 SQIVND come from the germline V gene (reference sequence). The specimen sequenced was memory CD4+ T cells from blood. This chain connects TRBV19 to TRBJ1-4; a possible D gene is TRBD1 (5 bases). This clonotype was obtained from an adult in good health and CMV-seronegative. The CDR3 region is CASSPQGIANEKLFF. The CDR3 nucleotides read TGTGCCAGTAGCCCGCAGGGAATTGCTAATGAAAAACTGTTTTTT.